These 13 T cell receptor beta chains came from one sample sequenced in a study of shared clonotypes between healthy human individuals. Clones were read by immunoSEQ multiplex PCR, and TCRdb kept only the in-frame ones, dropping some. The sample carries a few million clones, roughly 95% recorded once. What was sequenced was naive CD4+ T cells sorted from blood. Subset denoted: CD45RA+ positively selected. These receptor sequences come from a man aged 18-30 years in good health.

The chain joins TRBV27 to TRBJ2-5; D remains ambiguous. This CDR3 contains 12 residues. Trimming left V 8 bases short and J 3 bases short, with 10 bases between. CDR1 is MNHEY, CDR2 SMNVEV, per germline (reference sequence). The CDR3, as DNA: TGTGCCAGCGGCCCCACGGAAGAGACCCAGTACTTC. The encoded protein is CASGPTEETQYF.

The chain links TRBV27 to TRBJ2-7; 8 bases match TRBD2. The CDR3 spans 17 residues. J gave up 0 bases and V 5 bases, and 12 bases lay outside the gene matches. The germline V gene encodes CDR1 MNHEY and CDR2 SMNVEV (reference sequence). The CDR3 loop reads CASSPLIAGRLSYEQYF. The CDR3 DNA reads as TGTGCCAGCAGTCCCCTGATAGCGGGACGCCTCTCCTACGAGCAGTACTTC.

This chain uses TRBV10-2 with TRBJ1-3; TRBD1 might be the D (5 bases). The V and J ends lost 3 bases and 0 bases respectively, with 9 bases between them. Germline V gene lookup returns CDR1 WSHSY and CDR2 SAAADI. The CDR3 length is 15 residues. The DNA for the CDR3 is TGCGCCAGCAGTGATAGGGGAAGCTCTGGAAACACCATATATTTT. Translation: CASSDRGSSGNTIYF.

The V call is TRBV27, the J call TRBJ1-3; a weak D match, TRBD1 (5 bases). Trimming pared 4 bases from V and 11 bases from J, leaving 18 bases between. The V gene's germline CDR1 is MNHEY and CDR2 SMNVEV (reference sequence). The CDR3 has 14 amino acids. CDR3: CASSSIAGVKPIYF. In DNA, the CDR3 is TGTGCCAGCAGTTCGATCGCGGGGGTGAAGCCCATATATTTT.

About this clone: Additional DNA sequences in this sample encode the identical CDR3. The J gene is TRBJ2-1, the V gene TRBV19, with TRBD2 matching 8 bases. V lost 1 base to trimming and J lost 0 bases; unmatched junction nucleotides: 2. Per the germline V gene, CDR1 is LNHDA and CDR2 is SQIVND (reference sequence). The CDR3 loop spans 16 amino acids. The CDR3 here is CASSIAGTSSYNEQFF. In DNA form, the CDR3 reads TGTGCCAGTAGTATAGCAGGGACTAGCTCCTACAATGAGCAGTTCTTC.

CDR3 protein: CASSSTGTLTSGYTF. The CDR3 region has the DNA TGCGCCAGCAGCTCTACCGGGACCCTAACTTCTGGCTACACCTTC. This chain connects TRBV5-1 to TRBJ1-2; possible D gene TRBD1, 5 bases. Per the germline V gene, CDR1 is SGHRS and CDR2 is YFSETQ. This CDR3 is 15 amino acids long. The germline V and J ends were trimmed by 3 bases and 7 bases, with 19 bases remaining between them.

In regard to this clone: The identical CDR3 is also encoded by other nucleotide sequences in the sample. The V call is TRBV5-1, the J call TRBJ2-5, with TRBD1 as a possible D gene (6 bases). CDR1 is SGHRS and CDR2 is YFSETQ in the germline V gene. The CDR3 extends over 13 amino acids. V shed 4 bases and J shed 2 bases, with 9 bases lying between them. The CDR3 region has the DNA TGCGCCAGCAGCCCGAGGGGGCAAGAGACCCAGTACTTC. Residues: CASSPRGQETQYF.

This chain uses TRBV18 with TRBJ2-1, with TRBD1 matching 7 bases. This CDR3 is 14 amino acids long. V trimming: 4 bases; J trimming: 8 bases; junction bases outside the gene matches: 8. Per germline, CDR1 KGHSH and CDR2 LQKENI. The CDR3 region has the DNA TGTGCCAGCTCACAGGACAGGCCCGGCGATGAGCAGTTCTTC. This gives the protein CASSQDRPGDEQFF.

Comments on this clone: This specimen includes other DNA sequences encoding the same CDR3. V is TRBV5-4 and J is TRBJ2-7, with a possible D match to TRBD1 (6 bases). The CDR3 loop spans 15 amino acids. Trimming left V 0 bases short and J 0 bases short, with 10 bases between. Germline-derived CDR1 and CDR2 are SGHNT and YYREEE (reference sequence). DNA of the CDR3: TGTGCCAGCAGCTTGGGACAGGTGAGCTCCTACGAGCAGTACTTC. Encoded protein: CASSLGQVSSYEQYF.

In this sample, this clone turned up once. The chain uses TRBV6-6 and TRBJ2-5; TRBD1 matches 7 bases. CDR1 is MNHNY and CDR2 is SVGAGI in the germline V gene (reference sequence). The length of the CDR3 is 14 residues. The trim removed 6 bases at V and 2 bases at J, leaving 6 bases unmatched. CDR3 in amino acids: CASSLRQGQETQYF. Here the CDR3 DNA reads TGTGCCAGCAGCCTCCGACAGGGACAAGAGACCCAGTACTTC.

This chain uses TRBV4-1 with TRBJ2-7; possibly TRBD1 for D (5 bases). Per the germline V gene, CDR1 is MGHRA and CDR2 is YSYEKL. Trimming removed 0 bases from V and 2 bases from J, with 11 bases in between. The CDR3 length is 15 residues. The CDR3 nucleotides are TGCGCCAGCAGCCAAGAAAGCATGACAGCCTACGAGCAGTACTTC. Translation gives CASSQESMTAYEQYF.

The chain uses TRBV7-9 and TRBJ1-4; unclear D gene. V lost 2 bases to trimming and J lost 8 bases, with 12 bases between them. The germline V gene encodes CDR1 SEHNR and CDR2 FQNEAQ (reference sequence). This CDR3 has 14 amino acids. CDR3 bases: TGTGCCAGCAGCTTAATAGCAGGAGGGGAAAAACTGTTTTTT. Its translation is CASSLIAGGEKLFF.

The genes are TRBV11-3 and TRBJ2-2, with 8 bases fitting TRBD1. J lost 7 bases, V lost 10 bases, and 5 bases had no gene match. Germline V gene data show CDR1 as SGHNT and CDR2 as YENEEA. The CDR3 totals 12 residues. This chain's CDR3 is CATQGAGGELFF. For the CDR3, the DNA is TGTGCCACCCAGGGGGCAGGCGGGGAGCTGTTTTTT.